This T cell receptor (beta chain) originates from a study of PD-L1 blockade in urothelial cancer. Turning to the study itself: When blood samples were assessed, the median T cell count was around 140,000. General observations from the study: TCR clonality was measured in pretreatment peripheral blood. Clonality below the median predicted better survival.

The table came from immunoSEQ multiplex PCR; TCRdb's copy has only in-frame clones and leaves some out. The table includes 70,000 to 75,000 clones, around 84% detected once. Of note for this clone: What it binds is unknown.

The CDR3 spans 15 residues. Germline CDR1 and CDR2: SGHRS and YFSETQ. Deletions cut 2 bases from V and 5 bases from J, with 16 bases between. Material: PBMCs, obtained around atezolizumab (anti-PD-L1) treatment. J is TRBJ2-5 and V is TRBV5-1; tentatively, D is TRBD1 (7 bases). The sequence derives from a man aged 65 to 79 with urothelial cancer. CDR3 nucleotide sequence: TGCGCCAGCAGCTTCGGCAGACAGGGAGGCGAGACCCAGTACTTC. Translating gives CASSFGRQGGETQYF.